This T cell receptor beta chain was recovered during a study of vaccination and CD4 T cells after COVID-19. In the study overall: Early (day 14) and late (days 161 to 241) post-vaccine samples came from a few convalescent patients.

Time point indicated: late sampling 161 to 241 days after vaccination in a few convalescent patients. One entry per CDR3 protein, called by TCRdb with MiXCR from the PCR reads. Altogether about 29,000 distinct CDR3 sequences are present, roughly 50% being singletons, with the ten largest covering 5.5% to 7.5%. Germline CDR1 is SGHAT and CDR2 is FQNNGV. This CDR3 is 15 amino acids long. The germline V and J ends were trimmed by 1 base and 2 bases, with 12 bases remaining between them. This specimen was CD4+ T cells from blood, taken about 7 months after SARS-CoV-2 vaccination. This sequence originates from a human donor who had recovered from COVID-19. The J gene is TRBJ2-7, the V gene TRBV11-2, with a weak D call TRBD1 (5 bases). CDR3 in DNA: TGTGCCAGCAGCTTAGGAATTCAGGGCCCCTACGAGCAGTACTTC. Residues: CASSLGIQGPYEQYF.